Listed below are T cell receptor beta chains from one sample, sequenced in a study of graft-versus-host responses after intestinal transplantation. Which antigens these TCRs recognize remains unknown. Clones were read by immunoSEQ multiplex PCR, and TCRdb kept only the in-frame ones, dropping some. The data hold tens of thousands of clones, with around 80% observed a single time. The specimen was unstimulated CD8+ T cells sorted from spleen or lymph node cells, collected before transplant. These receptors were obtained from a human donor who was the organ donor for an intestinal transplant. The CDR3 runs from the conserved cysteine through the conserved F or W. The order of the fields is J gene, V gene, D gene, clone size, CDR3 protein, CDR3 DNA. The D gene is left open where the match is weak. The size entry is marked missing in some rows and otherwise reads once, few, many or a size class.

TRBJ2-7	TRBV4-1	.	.	CASSQVVEGDEQYF	TGCGCCAGCAGCCAAGTGGTAGAGGGGGACGAGCAGTACTTC
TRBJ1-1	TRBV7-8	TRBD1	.	CASSSLGQGGTEAFF	TGTGCCAGCAGCTCCCTCGGACAGGGAGGGACTGAAGCTTTCTTT
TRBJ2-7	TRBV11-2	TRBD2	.	CASAPGTSVFYEQYF	TGTGCCAGCGCTCCTGGGACTAGCGTTTTCTACGAGCAGTACTTC
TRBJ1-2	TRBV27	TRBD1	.	CASSPGTGSHYGYTF	TGTGCCAGCAGTCCAGGGACAGGATCTCACTATGGCTACACCTTC
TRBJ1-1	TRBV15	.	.	CATSRSLDRMPEAFF	TGTGCCACCAGCAGGTCCCTAGACCGAATGCCTGAAGCTTTCTTT
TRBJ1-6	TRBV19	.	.	CASSIGSPLHF	TGTGCCAGTAGTATTGGTTCACCCCTCCACTTT
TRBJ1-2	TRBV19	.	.	CASYRDNSYTF	TGTGCCAGTTACCGGGACAATAGCTACACCTTC
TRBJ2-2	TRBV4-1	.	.	CASSQAQTGELFF	TGCGCCAGCAGCCAAGCGCAGACCGGGGAGCTGTTTTTT
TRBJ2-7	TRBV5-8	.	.	CASSLGLGVQYF	TGTGCCAGCAGCTTGGGACTGGGAGTGCAGTACTTC
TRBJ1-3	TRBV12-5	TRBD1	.	CASGLGAGTGINWVSGNTIYF	TGTGCTAGTGGTTTGGGGGCCGGGACAGGGATTAATTGGGTCTCTGGAAACACCATATATTTT
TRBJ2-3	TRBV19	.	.	CASGDRGQYF	TGTGCCAGTGGGGATCGGGGGCAGTATTTT
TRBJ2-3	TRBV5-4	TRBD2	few	CASTIAGGFSTDTQYF	TGTGCCAGCACAATAGCGGGGGGGTTCAGCACAGATACGCAGTATTTT
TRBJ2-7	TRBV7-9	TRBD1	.	CASSPDRGRQPYEQYF	TGTGCCAGCAGCCCCGACAGGGGCCGCCAACCCTACGAGCAGTACTTC
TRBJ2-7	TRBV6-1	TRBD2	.	CASSVTIPLAETYEQYF	TGTGCCAGCAGTGTCACCATTCCTCTAGCGGAAACCTACGAGCAGTACTTC
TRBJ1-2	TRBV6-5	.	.	CASSYSAGAGYTF	TGTGCCAGCAGTTACTCTGCAGGAGCAGGCTACACCTTC
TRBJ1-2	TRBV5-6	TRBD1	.	CASSLGQAAIEGYGYTF	TGTGCCAGCAGCTTAGGACAGGCGGCAATAGAGGGGTATGGCTACACCTTC
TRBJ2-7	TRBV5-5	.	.	CASSWGHEQYF	TGTGCCAGCAGCTGGGGCCACGAGCAGTACTTC
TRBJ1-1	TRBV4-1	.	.	CASSQDPTEAFF	TGCGCCAGCAGCCAAGATCCCACTGAAGCTTTCTTT
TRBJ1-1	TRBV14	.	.	CASSQAVVAFF	TGTGCCAGCAGCCAAGCGGTGGTGGCTTTCTTT
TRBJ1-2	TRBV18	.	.	CASSPQRRGRGYTF	TGTGCCAGCTCACCTCAGCGACGCGGCAGGGGCTACACCTTC
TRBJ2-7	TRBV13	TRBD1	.	CASSQEGQGGYEQYF	TGTGCCAGCAGCCAAGAAGGACAGGGGGGCTACGAGCAGTACTTC
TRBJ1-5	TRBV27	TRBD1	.	CASSLDRGNQPQHF	TGTGCCAGCAGTTTGGACAGGGGCAATCAGCCCCAGCATTTT
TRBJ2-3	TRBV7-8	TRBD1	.	CASSRPGTGVYTDTQYF	TGTGCCAGCAGCCGCCCCGGGACAGGGGTCTACACAGATACGCAGTATTTT
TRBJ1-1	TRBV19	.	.	CASSPGGNTEAFF	TGTGCCAGTAGTCCCGGGGGGAACACTGAAGCTTTCTTT
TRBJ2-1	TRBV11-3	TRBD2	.	CASSPRGGDLKQFF	TGTGCCAGCAGCCCACGGGGGGGGGATTTAAAGCAGTTCTTC
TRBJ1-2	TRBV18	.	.	CASSPEGDPYGYTF	TGTGCCAGCTCACCGGAGGGGGACCCGTATGGCTACACCTTC
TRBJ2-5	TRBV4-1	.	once	CASSQTRPETQYF	TGCGCCAGCAGCCAGACAAGGCCGGAGACCCAGTACTTC
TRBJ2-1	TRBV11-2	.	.	CASSLLQSSYNEQFF	TGTGCCAGCAGCTTATTACAGTCATCCTACAATGAGCAGTTCTTC
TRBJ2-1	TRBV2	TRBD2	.	CASSETKASGGDNEQFF	TGTGCCAGCAGTGAGACTAAGGCTAGCGGGGGAGACAATGAGCAGTTCTTC
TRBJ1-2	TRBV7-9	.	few	CASSPQVYGYTF	TGTGCCAGCAGCCCCCAGGTCTATGGCTACACCTTC
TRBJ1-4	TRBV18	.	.	CASSPFRDSRPKGNEKLFF	TGTGCCAGCTCACCGTTCCGGGACTCGCGCCCGAAGGGGAATGAAAAACTGTTTTTT
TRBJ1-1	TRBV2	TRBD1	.	CASSEDDRANTEAFF	TGTGCCAGCAGTGAAGATGACAGGGCAAACACTGAAGCTTTCTTT
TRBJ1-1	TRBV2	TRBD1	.	CARYRGTEAFF	TGTGCCAGGTACAGGGGTACTGAAGCTTTCTTT
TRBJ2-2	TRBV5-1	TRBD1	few	CASSTRQGGTGELFF	TGCGCCAGCAGCACGCGACAGGGCGGGACCGGGGAGCTGTTTTTT
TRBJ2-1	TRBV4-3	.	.	CASSQVVYVGEQFF	TGCGCCAGCAGCCAAGTAGTTTATGTAGGTGAGCAGTTCTTC
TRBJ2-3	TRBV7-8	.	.	CASSLGPPQGQYF	TGTGCCAGCAGCTTAGGGCCCCCCCAGGGGCAGTATTTT
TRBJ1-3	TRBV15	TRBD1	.	CATSRDGTGAGNTIYF	TGTGCCACCAGCAGAGATGGGACAGGGGCTGGAAACACCATATATTTT
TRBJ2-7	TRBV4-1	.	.	CASSQGQGSYEQYF	TGCGCCAGCAGCCAAGGGCAGGGTTCCTACGAGCAGTACTTC